This T cell receptor beta chain appears in the sequencing data of a study of regulatory T cells in long-lasting Graves disease. Trimming took 1 base from V and 3 from J; bases not matched to a gene: 9. Germline CDR1 reads KGHSH; CDR2 reads LQKENI. This CDR3 comprises 16 residues. This clonotype appeared many times. With iRepertoire HTBI primers and Arm-PCR of CDR3 regions, TCR beta libraries were built. MiXCR was run by TCRdb on the multiplex PCR reads, yielding one entry per CDR3 protein. The sample carries over 400,000 distinct CDR3 sequences, 14% recorded once. Time point meaning: newly diagnosed GD, antithyroid drugs for less than 3 months. PBMC RNA was the source of the TCR library. The same data also contributed to another study, on T cells in Graves' hyperthyroidism and ophthalmopathy.

The clonotype originates from a woman aged 45-59 years with Graves disease. This sequence joins TRBV18 and TRBJ2-7; 7 bases are a match to TRBD2. This material consisted of peripheral blood mononuclear cells (PBMCs), taken at new diagnosis, from a patient treated with antithyroid drugs. The CDR3 protein is CASSPRGGGQSYEQYF. DNA for the CDR3: TGTGCCAGCTCACCACGGGGCGGGGGTCAGAGCTACGAGCAGTACTTC.